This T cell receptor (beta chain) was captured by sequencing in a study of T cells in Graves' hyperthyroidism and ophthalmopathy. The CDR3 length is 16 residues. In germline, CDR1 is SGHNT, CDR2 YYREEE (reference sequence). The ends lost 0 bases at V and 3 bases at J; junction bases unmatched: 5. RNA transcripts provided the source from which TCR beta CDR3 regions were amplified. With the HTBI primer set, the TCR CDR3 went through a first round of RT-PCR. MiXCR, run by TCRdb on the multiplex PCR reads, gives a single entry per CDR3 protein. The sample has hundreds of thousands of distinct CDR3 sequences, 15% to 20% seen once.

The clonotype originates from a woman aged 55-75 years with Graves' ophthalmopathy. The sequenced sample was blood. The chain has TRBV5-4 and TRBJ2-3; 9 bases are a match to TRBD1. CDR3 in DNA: TGTGCCAGCAGCTTGGGAAACAGGGGGCAGACAGATACGCAGTATTTT. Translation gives CASSLGNRGQTDTQYF.